This TCR beta chain comes out of a study of lymphopenia after photon versus proton radiotherapy. Between the trimmed V and J ends, which lost 6 bases and 6 bases, there was a span of 20 bases. The CDR3 is 16 amino acids. CDR1 and CDR2 (germline): MNHNY, SVGAGI (reference sequence). Measured with immunoSEQ multiplex PCR; TCRdb has only the in-frame clones, and not every one. Counted here are several thousand clones, 88% occurring once; the ten biggest clones make up roughly 20%. The sequences come from peripheral blood, collected from a patient treated with photon-based radiotherapy. This sequence originates from a man older than 75 with cholangiocarcinoma. The J gene is TRBJ2-2, the V gene TRBV6-6; possible D gene TRBD1, 6 bases. The DNA of the CDR3 is TGTGCCAGCAGAATCACAGGGTGGGCCGAAGCCGGGGAGCTGTTTTTT. It codes for CASRITGWAEAGELFF.